This paragraph covers one T cell receptor (beta chain) sequence. The CDR3 is made up of 15 amino acids. Deletions cut 5 bases from V and 3 bases from J, with 16 bases between. Looked up from germline, CDR1 is MNHEY and CDR2 is SVGAGI. Treatment defined: oral pan-JAK inhibitor, 5-10 mg twice daily. Alopecia areata patients provided lesional scalp punch biopsies and peripheral blood. Sorted out of PBMCs were CD4+ T cells and CD8+ T cells. The data derive from a study of CD8+ T cells in alopecia areata. RNA extraction and reverse transcription yielded cDNA as sequencing template. The method was immunoSEQ multiplex PCR; TCRdb's version includes in-frame clones alone and lacks a portion of them. The sample carries approximately 150,000 clones, around three fifths recorded once.

The receptor was isolated from a human donor with alopecia areata. The V and J genes are TRBV6-5 and TRBJ1-2; D gene uncertain. The source was CD4+ T cells sorted from blood, collected at week 24, from a patient treated with tofacitinib. The CDR3 region is CASSPATGGYYGYTF. CDR3 coding DNA: TGTGCCAGCAGTCCAGCGACCGGAGGGTACTATGGCTACACCTTC.